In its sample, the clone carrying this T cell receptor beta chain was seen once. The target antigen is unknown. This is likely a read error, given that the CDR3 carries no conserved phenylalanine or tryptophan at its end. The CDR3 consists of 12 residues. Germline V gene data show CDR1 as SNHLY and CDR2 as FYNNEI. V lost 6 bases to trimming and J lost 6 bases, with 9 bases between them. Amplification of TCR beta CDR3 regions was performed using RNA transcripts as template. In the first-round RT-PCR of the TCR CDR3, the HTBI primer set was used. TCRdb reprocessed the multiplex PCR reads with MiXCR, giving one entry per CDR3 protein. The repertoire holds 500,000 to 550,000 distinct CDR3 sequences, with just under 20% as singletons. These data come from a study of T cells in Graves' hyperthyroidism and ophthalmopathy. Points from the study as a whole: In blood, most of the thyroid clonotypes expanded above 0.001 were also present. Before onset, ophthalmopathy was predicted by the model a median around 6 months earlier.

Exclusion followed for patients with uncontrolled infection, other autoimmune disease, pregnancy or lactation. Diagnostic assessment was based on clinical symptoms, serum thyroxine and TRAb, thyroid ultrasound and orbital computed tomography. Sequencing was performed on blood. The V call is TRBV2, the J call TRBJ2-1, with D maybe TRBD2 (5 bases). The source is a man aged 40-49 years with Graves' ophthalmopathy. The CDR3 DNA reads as TGTGCCAGCAGCGCGAGCGGCAATGAGCAGTTCTCC. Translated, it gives CASSASGNEQFS.